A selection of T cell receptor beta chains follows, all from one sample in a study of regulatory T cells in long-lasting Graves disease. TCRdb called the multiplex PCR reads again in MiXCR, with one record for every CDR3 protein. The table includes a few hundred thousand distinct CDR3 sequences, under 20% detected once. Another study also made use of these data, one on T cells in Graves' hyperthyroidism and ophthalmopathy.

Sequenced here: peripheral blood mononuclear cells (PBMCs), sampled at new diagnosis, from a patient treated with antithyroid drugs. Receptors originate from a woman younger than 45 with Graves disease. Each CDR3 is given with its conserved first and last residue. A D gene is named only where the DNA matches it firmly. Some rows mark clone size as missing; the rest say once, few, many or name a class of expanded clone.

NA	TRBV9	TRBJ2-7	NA	TGTGCCAGCAGCGTATCAGGGGATGACTACGAGCAGTACTTC	CASSVSGDDYEQYF
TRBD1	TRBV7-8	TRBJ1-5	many	TGTGCCAGCAGCAAAACCAGACAGGGCTTTAGCAATCAGCCCCAGCATTTT	CASSKTRQGFSNQPQHF
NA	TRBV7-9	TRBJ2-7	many	TGTGCCAGCAGCCCGTTAGTGGGGGGCCTCCCCTCCTCCTACGAGCAGTACTTC	CASSPLVGGLPSSYEQYF
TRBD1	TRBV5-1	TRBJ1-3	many	TGTGCCAGCAGCTTGACAGGGTGGTTGGCTGGAAACACCATATATTTT	CASSLTGWLAGNTIYF
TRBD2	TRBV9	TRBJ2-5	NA	TGTGCCAGCAGCGTAGGTGATAGCGGGGGGGCCGTAGAGACCCAGTACTTC	CASSVGDSGGAVETQYF
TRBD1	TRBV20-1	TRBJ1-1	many	TGCAGTGCTAAGGGTGCGACAGGGTGGACTGAAGCTTTCTTT	CSAKGATGWTEAFF
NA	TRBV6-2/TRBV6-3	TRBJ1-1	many	TGTGCCAGCAGTTTCAGGACACGGGGATGGAACACTGAAGCTTTCTTT	CASSFRTRGWNTEAFF
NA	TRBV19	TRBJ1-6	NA	TGTGCCAGTAGTCAATCGATTGTTGGGGGCACCTCCTATAATTCACCCCTCCACTTT	CASSQSIVGGTSYNSPLHF
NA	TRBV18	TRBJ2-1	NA	TGTGCCAGCTCACTCATGGAGAGCTCCTACAATGAGCAGTTCTTC	CASSLMESSYNEQFF
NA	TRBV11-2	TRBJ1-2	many	TGTGCCAGCAGTTCTAGAGGGGGGATCTACGGCTACACCTTC	CASSSRGGIYGYTF
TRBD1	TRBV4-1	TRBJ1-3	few	TGCGCCAGCAGCCAAGATTTTACTGGGACAGCTGGAAACACCATATATTTT	CASSQDFTGTAGNTIYF
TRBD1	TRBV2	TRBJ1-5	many	TGTGCCAGCAGCCAACAGGGGGTTGATCAGCCCCAGCATTTT	CASSQQGVDQPQHF
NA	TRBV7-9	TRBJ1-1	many	TGTGCCAGCAGCTCCTCCGCGCCCACTGAAGCTTTCTTT	CASSSSAPTEAFF
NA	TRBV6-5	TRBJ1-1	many	TGTGCCAGCAGTTTACAGCCGAACACTGAAGCTTTCTTT	CASSLQPNTEAFF
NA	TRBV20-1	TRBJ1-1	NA	TGCAGTGCTAGAGATCCCGCAGGGAACACTGAAGCTTCCTTT	CSARDPAGNTEASF
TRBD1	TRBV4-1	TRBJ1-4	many	TGCGCCAGCAGCCTACAGGGGGCGAGTGAAAAACTGTTTTTT	CASSLQGASEKLFF
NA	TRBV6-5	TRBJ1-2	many	TGTGCCAGCAGTTACGGACAGTCCCGCTATGGCTACACCTTC	CASSYGQSRYGYTF
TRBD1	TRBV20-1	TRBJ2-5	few	TGCAGTGCTTACAGGGGGATAGGGCAAGAGACCCAGTACTTC	CSAYRGIGQETQYF
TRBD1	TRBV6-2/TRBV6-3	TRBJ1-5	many	TGTGCCAGCAGTTACGGAGTAGGGGGCGGTAACAATCAGCCCCAGCATTTT	CASSYGVGGGNNQPQHF
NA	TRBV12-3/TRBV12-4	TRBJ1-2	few	TGTGCCAGCAGCAAGGGCGGAAATGGCTACACCTTC	CASSKGGNGYTF
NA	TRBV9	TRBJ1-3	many	TGTGCCAGCAGCGTAGAGGGCTCTGGAAACACCATATATTTT	CASSVEGSGNTIYF
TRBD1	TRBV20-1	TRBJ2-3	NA	TGCAGTGCTCGACAGGGGGCCGGCAACAGGCAGTATTTT	CSARQGAGNRQYF
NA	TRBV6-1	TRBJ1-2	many	TGTGCCAGCAGGGTGGACGGAGGAGACTATGGCTACACCTTC	CASRVDGGDYGYTF
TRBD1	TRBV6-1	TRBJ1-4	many	TGTGCCAGCACCGACAGGGAGTTCTTTAAAGGGGAAAAACTGTTTTTT	CASTDREFFKGEKLFF
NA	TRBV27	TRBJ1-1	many	TGTGCCAGCAGTTTGCGGGGCTGGAACACTGAAGCTTTCTTT	CASSLRGWNTEAFF
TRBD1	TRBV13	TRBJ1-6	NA	TGTGCCAGCAGCCCCCGGGGGACAGGGGGGATAAATTCACCCCTCCACTTT	CASSPRGTGGINSPLHF
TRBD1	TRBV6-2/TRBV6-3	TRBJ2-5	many	TGTGCCAGCCAAGTTGGGGACAGGGTGTTTGGGGAGACCCAGTACTTC	CASQVGDRVFGETQYF
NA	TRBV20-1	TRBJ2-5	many	TGCAGTGCTAGAGGGGTGGGGGGCGGAACTTACATAGGAAAGACCCAGTACTTC	CSARGVGGGTYIGKTQYF
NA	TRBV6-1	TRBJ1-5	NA	TGTGCCAGCTACGAAGGGATGTGGCCCGCGAATCAGCCCCAGCATTTT	CASYEGMWPANQPQHF
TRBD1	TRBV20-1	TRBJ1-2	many	TGCAGTGCTTCGGGACAGGGGGCCTATGGCTACACCTTC	CSASGQGAYGYTF
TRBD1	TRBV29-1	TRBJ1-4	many	TGCAGCGTTGGGACTGACAGGGGTGAAAAACTGTTTTTT	CSVGTDRGEKLFF
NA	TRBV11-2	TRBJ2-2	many	TGTGCCAGCAGCTTAGATCTCTCCCCCAGGGGAAGTTCCGGGGAGCTGTTTTTT	CASSLDLSPRGSSGELFF
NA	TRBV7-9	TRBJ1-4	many	TGTGCCAGCAGCTTATTGCTGGGTCAAAAACTGTTTTTT	CASSLLLGQKLFF
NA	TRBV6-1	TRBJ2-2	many	TGTGCCAGCTATGCAGTCCCGAACACCGGGGAGCTGTTTTTT	CASYAVPNTGELFF
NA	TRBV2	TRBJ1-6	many	TGTGCCAGCAGTGAAGCCCCCGGTGGTTCACCCCTCCACTTT	CASSEAPGGSPLHF
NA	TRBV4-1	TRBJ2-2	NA	TGCGCCAGCAGCCTACAGAGGGCGTCAACCGGGGAGCTGTTTTTT	CASSLQRASTGELFF
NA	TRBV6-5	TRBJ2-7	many	TGTGCCAGCAGTTATTTGGCTGACTTCACCTACGAGCAGTACTTC	CASSYLADFTYEQYF
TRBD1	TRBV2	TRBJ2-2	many	TGTGCCAGCAGGTGGACAGGGGGCAACACCGGGGAGCTGTTTTTT	CASRWTGGNTGELFF
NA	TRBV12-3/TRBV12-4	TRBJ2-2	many	TGTGCCAGCAGCCATGTCTCAACCGGGGAGCTGTTTTTT	CASSHVSTGELFF
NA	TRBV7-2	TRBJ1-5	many	TGTGCCAGCAGCGCACAAGGGGGGGTGCCCCAGCATTTT	CASSAQGGVPQHF
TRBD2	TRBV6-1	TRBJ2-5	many	TGTGCCAGCAAGCCGGGACTATCACAAGAGACCCAGTACTTC	CASKPGLSQETQYF
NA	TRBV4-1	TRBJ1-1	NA	TGCGCCAGCAGCTTCTCGACAAGAGTGAACACTGAAGCTTTCTTT	CASSFSTRVNTEAFF
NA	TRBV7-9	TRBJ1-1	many	TGTGCCAGCAGCTTAGCCCCGACAGACCTTTCTGAAGCTTTCTTT	CASSLAPTDLSEAFF
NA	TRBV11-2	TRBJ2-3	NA	TGTGCCAGCAGCTTGGAACCGGGACCTTGCACAGATACGCAGTATTTT	CASSLEPGPCTDTQYF
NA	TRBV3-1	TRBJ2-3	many	TGTGCCAGCAGCCACCTGGACCGTTATACGCAGTATTTT	CASSHLDRYTQYF
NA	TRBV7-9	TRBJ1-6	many	TGTGCCAGCAGCTTAGGTGGAGACCCCTATAATTCACCCCTCCACTTT	CASSLGGDPYNSPLHF
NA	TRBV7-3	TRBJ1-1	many	TGTGCCAGCAGCTCGACGGGGATGAACACTGAAGCTTTCTTT	CASSSTGMNTEAFF
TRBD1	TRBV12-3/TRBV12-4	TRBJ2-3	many	TGTGCCAGCAGTGCGACAGGGGGCACAGATACGCAGTATTTT	CASSATGGTDTQYF
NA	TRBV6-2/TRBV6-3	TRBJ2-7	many	TGTGCCAGCAGTGCGGGACCCTCCGCCTACGAGCAGTACTTC	CASSAGPSAYEQYF
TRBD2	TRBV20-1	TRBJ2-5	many	TGCAGTGCTAGGCGCGGGGGAAGCAGAGAGACCCAGTACTTC	CSARRGGSRETQYF
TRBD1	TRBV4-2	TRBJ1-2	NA	TGTGCCAGCAGCCAAGAAAGGACAGGTGACTATGGCTACACCTTC	CASSQERTGDYGYTF
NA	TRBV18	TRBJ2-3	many	TGTGCCAGCTCACCAGTCGCGGGGTGGTCAGATACGCAGTATTTT	CASSPVAGWSDTQYF
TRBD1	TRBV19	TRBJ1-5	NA	TGTGCCAGTCGGGACAGGGAATATCAGCCCCAGCATTTT	CASRDREYQPQHF
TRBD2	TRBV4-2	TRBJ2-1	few	TGTGCCAGCAGCCAAACCACAACTCCCGGGACTAGCGGGGCAATCAACTCCTACAATGAGCAGTTCTTC	CASSQTTTPGTSGAINSYNEQFF
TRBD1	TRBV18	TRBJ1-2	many	TGTGCCAGCTCACAGGACAGGACCTATGGCTACACCTTC	CASSQDRTYGYTF
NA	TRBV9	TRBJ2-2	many	TGTGCCAGCAGCGAGGGTAGGGGAGGAGGGAACACCGGGGAGCTGTTTTTT	CASSEGRGGGNTGELFF
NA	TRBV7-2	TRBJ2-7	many	TGTGCCAACAGCTACCCCGAGTACGAGCAGTACTTC	CANSYPEYEQYF
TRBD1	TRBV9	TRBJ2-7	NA	TGTGCCAGCAGCGTAGGTGACAGGGTACCCGAGCAGTACTTC	CASSVGDRVPEQYF
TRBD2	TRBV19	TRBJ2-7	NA	TGTACCAGTAGTATCTATCTAGCGGACTACGAGCAGTACTTC	CTSSIYLADYEQYF
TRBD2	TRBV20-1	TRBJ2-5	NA	TGCAGTGCTCGGGGACTAGCGGGGGGGGAGACCCAGTACTTC	CSARGLAGGETQYF